These 15 T cell receptor beta chains were sequenced from one sample in a study of blood T cell repertoires in COVID-19. Clones were read by immunoSEQ multiplex PCR, and TCRdb kept only the in-frame ones, dropping some. The repertoire holds a few hundred thousand clones, with roughly nine tenths as singletons. The sample was peripheral blood. These receptors all stem from a middle-aged woman who had recovered from COVID-19.

The gene calls are TRBV5-4 and TRBJ1-2; D uncertain. Per germline, CDR1 SGHNT and CDR2 YYREEE (reference sequence). There are 14 residues in the CDR3. V was trimmed by 0 bases and J by 6 bases, leaving 12 bases between them. The CDR3 sequence is CASSLAQVGDGYTF. The CDR3 DNA sequence: TGTGCCAGCAGCTTGGCTCAGGTCGGGGATGGCTACACCTTC.

This chain joins TRBV9 and TRBJ2-2; perhaps TRBD2 as D (5 bases). V was shortened by 3 bases and J by 0 bases, with 9 bases between the two germline ends. Per germline, CDR1 SGDLS and CDR2 YYNGEE. The CDR3 is 15 residues long. The CDR3 DNA follows: TGTGCCAGCAGCGCGTCAGCGGCGAACACCGGGGAGCTGTTTTTT. Protein product: CASSASAANTGELFF. Based on the CDR3 plus reference TRBV9 and TRBJ2-2, the full variable domain is DSGVTQTPKHLITATGQRVTLRCSPRSGDLSVYWYQQSLDQGLQFLIQYYNGEERAKGNILERFSAQQFPDLHSELNLSSLELGDSALYFCASSASAANTGELFFGEGSRLTVL.

This chain uses TRBV5-1 with TRBJ2-7, with 10 bases fitting TRBD1. V was clipped by 0 bases and J by 2 bases; unmatched bases: 5. This CDR3 comprises 16 residues. Germline assignment: CDR1 SGHRS and CDR2 YFSETQ. CDR3 DNA sequence: TGCGCCAGCAGCTTGGAGCGGGACAGGGGAGCCTACGAGCAGTACTTC. This translates into CASSLERDRGAYEQYF.

The genes are TRBV9 and TRBJ2-1, with a tentative D call TRBD2 (6 bases). CDR1 SGDLS and CDR2 YYNGEE come from the germline V gene. The CDR3 is 17 amino acids. V was clipped by 4 bases and J by 5 bases, with 22 bases between them. The CDR3 is CASSPRLGLANDNEQFF. CDR3 bases: TGTGCCAGCAGCCCGAGATTAGGGCTAGCGAACGACAATGAGCAGTTCTTC.

This clone appeared once. This rearrangement joins TRBV9 to TRBJ2-7; 8 bases match TRBD2. Trimming at V came to 0 bases and at J to 2 bases, leaving 13 bases not matched to a gene. CDR1 and CDR2 from the germline V gene are SGDLS and YYNGEE. The CDR3 extends over 18 amino acids. CDR3 DNA: TGTGCCAGCAGCGTAGGAGCCGGGAGGGGGGCGGCTGCCTACGAGCAGTACTTC. Its translation is CASSVGAGRGAAAYEQYF.

This clone was detected only a few times. The rearrangement joins TRBV11-1 to TRBJ1-2; D gene unclear. V dropped 1 base and J dropped 5 bases, with 14 bases sitting between them. CDR1 is SGHAT and CDR2 is FQDESV in the germline V gene (reference sequence). This CDR3 region has 15 residues. The CDR3 loop reads CASSLDVTVTYGYTF. DNA of the CDR3: TGTGCCAGCAGCTTAGATGTTACGGTGACATATGGCTACACCTTC.

The chain couples TRBV27 to TRBJ2-7, with 11 positions matching TRBD2. The CDR3 covers 20 residues. The junction had 21 bases not matched to a gene; V was cut back by 6 bases and J by 2 bases. The germline CDR1 and CDR2 sequences are MNHEY and SMNVEV (reference sequence). The CDR3 nucleotides read TGTGCCAGCAGCCGATACCGACCGGCCCCTAGCGGGGGGTCTACCTACGAGCAGTACTTC. Translating it yields CASSRYRPAPSGGSTYEQYF.

The chain couples TRBV6-1 to TRBJ2-7; D may be TRBD1 (6 bases). Trimming cost V 1 base and J 6 bases, with 10 bases left between them. Germline CDR1 reads MNHNS; CDR2 reads SASEGT. The CDR3 covers 13 residues. In DNA, the CDR3 is TGTGCCAGCAGTGAAGGAATCAGGGGCGAGCAGTACGTC. Translated: CASSEGIRGEQYV.

The gene calls are TRBV6-4 and TRBJ1-6, with D unclear. CDR3 length equals 14 residues. V lost 4 bases, J lost 7 bases, and 11 bases lay in between. The germline V gene has CDR1 MRHNA and CDR2 SNTAGT. The CDR3 DNA follows: TGTGCCAGCAGTGTGACCCCGGGAAATTCACCCCTCCACTTT. Protein sequence: CASSVTPGNSPLHF.

The chain recombines TRBV3-1 (or the pseudogene TRBV3-2) with TRBJ2-2, with 10 bases lining up with TRBD2. In germline, CDR1 is LGHDT, CDR2 YNNKEL (reference sequence). V lost 1 base to trimming and J lost 2 bases; unmatched junction nucleotides: 7. The CDR3 consists of 18 residues. The CDR3 DNA follows: TGTGCCAGCAGCCAAGGGATTCTAGCGGGGGCTAACACCGGGGAGCTGTTTTTT. It is translated as CASSQGILAGANTGELFF.

This chain joins TRBV7-2 and TRBJ1-1; perhaps TRBD1 as D (6 bases). Between the trimmed V and J ends, which lost 5 bases and 5 bases, there was a span of 18 bases. Germline V gene lookup returns CDR1 SGHTA and CDR2 FQGNSA. The CDR3 has 15 amino acids. CDR3 protein: CASSVDFQGRTEAFF. The CDR3 bases are TGTGCCAGCAGCGTAGACTTTCAGGGGCGGACTGAAGCTTTCTTT.

Remarks on this clone: Compared with germline, one end of the junction differs, possibly owing to a read error. V usage is TRBV5-1 and J usage is TRBJ1-6, with 8 bases aligning to TRBD1. Looked up from germline, CDR1 is SGHRS and CDR2 is YFSETQ. The CDR3 runs 15 residues. CDR3 protein: CASSLDGQGNSPPHF. DNA of the CDR3: TGCGCCAGCAGCTTGGACGGACAGGGTAATTCACCCCCCCACTTT.

In this sample, this clone turned up once. The chain combines TRBV27 with TRBJ1-1; D perhaps matches TRBD1 (5 bases). There are 18 residues in the CDR3. Germline V CDR1 and CDR2: MNHEY, SMNVEV (reference sequence). Trimming shortened V by 4 bases and J by 3 bases, and 24 bases separated the two germline ends. Written as DNA, the CDR3 is TGTGCCAGCAGTTCTCGCCCCCCCGCACCGGGGGAGGACACTGAAGCTTTCTTT. Translating it yields CASSSRPPAPGEDTEAFF.

The chain is built from TRBV12-5 and TRBJ2-7, with TRBD2 matching 9 bases. Germline trimming cut 6 bases from V and 4 bases from J; bases unmatched to any gene: 10. The germline gives CDR1 LGHNT, CDR2 FRNRAP. The CDR3 covers 15 residues. The CDR3 protein is CASGRLAEGGYEQYV. In DNA form, the CDR3 reads TGTGCTAGTGGGCGACTAGCGGAGGGGGGTTACGAGCAGTACGTC.

The chain joins TRBV6-5 to TRBJ2-7; unclear D gene. The germline V gene has CDR1 MNHEY and CDR2 SVGAGI. The CDR3 spans 13 residues. Trimming removed 8 bases at V and 1 base at J, with 12 bases between. The CDR3 protein is CASEAGQSYEQYV. The CDR3, as DNA: TGTGCCAGCGAAGCAGGCCAGTCCTACGAGCAGTACGTC.